Following are 8 T cell receptor beta chains from one sample sequenced in a study of memory CD4+ T cells and cytomegalovirus serostatus. The repertoire was sequenced with immunoSEQ multiplex PCR; TCRdb's copy has only in-frame clones and lacks some. The table records some 64,000 clones, approximately 85% of them present only once. Single viable CD3+CD4+CD8-CD45RO+ cells were sorted as the memory CD4+ T cells. The sample consisted of memory CD4+ T cells from blood. The receptor set was obtained from an adult in good health and CMV-seronegative.

The chain employs TRBV18 and TRBJ2-2; 9 positions match TRBD2. CDR3 length equals 16 residues. After removal of 4 bases from V and 0 bases from J, the junction contained 3 bases not matched to a gene. Per germline, CDR1 KGHSH and CDR2 LQKENI. As DNA, the CDR3 is TGTGCCAGCTCACGGTCTAGCGGGGCGAACACCGGGGAGCTGTTTTTT. Translation gives CASSRSSGANTGELFF.

CDR3 residues: CASSLQGAKNTEAFF. DNA of the CDR3: TGTGCCAGCAGCTTACAGGGGGCGAAGAACACTGAAGCTTTCTTT. The V and J genes are TRBV7-9 and TRBJ1-1; TRBD1 aligns across 8 bases. With V trimmed by 2 bases and J by 1 base, 3 bases remained unmatched. CDR3 length: 15 amino acids. Germline V gene data show CDR1 as SEHNR and CDR2 as FQNEAQ (reference sequence).

The chain uses TRBV11-2 and TRBJ2-1; D remains unclear. Looked up from germline, CDR1 is SGHAT and CDR2 is FQNNGV. Trimming removed 5 bases at V and 0 bases at J, with 11 bases between. This CDR3 comprises 15 residues. The CDR3 bases are TGTGCCAGCAGCCCCGTCAGGAACTCCTACAATGAGCAGTTCTTC. This translates into CASSPVRNSYNEQFF.

The V call is TRBV4-1, the J call TRBJ2-2, with 9 bases lining up with TRBD2. The germline gives CDR1 MGHRA, CDR2 YSYEKL. CDR3 length: 17 residues. V lost 2 bases, J lost 7 bases, and 11 bases stayed unmatched. CDR3 loop: CASSQRRREGRSGELFF. DNA of the CDR3: TGCGCCAGCAGCCAAAGACGGCGGGAGGGCCGTAGCGGGGAGCTGTTTTTT.

This chain joins TRBV18 and TRBJ2-7; D unresolved. V lost 4 bases and J lost 3, with 7 bases in between. Germline V gene lookup returns CDR1 KGHSH and CDR2 LQKENI. The CDR3 has 12 residues. CDR3 sequence reads: CASSHQLYEQYF. As DNA, the CDR3 is TGTGCCAGCTCACATCAACTCTACGAGCAGTACTTC.

The chain recombines TRBV2 with TRBJ1-3; 8 bases align to TRBD1. The trim removed 5 bases at V and 2 bases at J, leaving 2 bases unmatched. This CDR3 comprises 14 residues. Germline V gene sequence: CDR1 SNHLY, CDR2 FYNNEI. The CDR3 protein is CASSRQGTGNTIYF. The CDR3 DNA follows: TGTGCCAGCAGTAGACAGGGGACTGGAAACACCATATATTTT.

V is TRBV5-1 and J is TRBJ2-5; tentative D call: TRBD2 (5 bases). Per germline, CDR1 SGHRS and CDR2 YFSETQ. The germline V and J ends were trimmed by 4 bases and 1 base, with 14 bases remaining between them. The CDR3 has 15 amino acids. As DNA, the CDR3 is TGCGCCAGCAGCCCCCAGGCGGGTGCCCAAGAGACCCAGTACTTC. It encodes CASSPQAGAQETQYF.

This clone was seen once. The chain couples TRBV7-2 to TRBJ2-7, with D uncertain. Trimming stripped 5 bases from V and 4 bases from J, with 18 bases between. Germline CDR1 and CDR2: SGHTA and FQGNSA. This CDR3 region has 15 residues. The chain's CDR3 is CASSRSPFLRYEQYF. The CDR3 bases are TGTGCCAGCAGCCGCTCCCCGTTCTTAAGGTACGAGCAGTACTTC.